This note documents a single T cell receptor beta chain sequence. The target antigen is unknown. The data belong to a study of cytomegalovirus exposure and HLA in healthy donors. The PCR had 60 Vbeta and 13 Jbeta primers. The assay was immunoSEQ multiplex PCR, and TCRdb's table has in-frame clones only and misses some. The repertoire has 99,000 or so clones, about 15% of them found once; the top ten carry around 0.86%. The study, taken as a whole, reports: Within a later analysis, the majority of CMV-associated TCR beta chains appeared HLA-restricted. Follow-up analysis seemed to connect common viral pathogens with several of the most significant clusters identified. In an earlier analysis, productive rearrangement rates for most beta V segments clustered near 90% or 30%.

Germline CDR1 SGHNT, CDR2 YYREEE (reference sequence). The CDR3 extends over 16 amino acids. The J segment lost 5 bases and the V segment lost 4 bases, leaving 8 bases of the junction unmatched. When sampled, the donors appeared nominally healthy, though they likely had unrecorded immune exposures. This receptor was taken from a female donor in good health and CMV-seronegative. This chain joins TRBV5-4 and TRBJ2-2, with 10 nucleotides matching TRBD2. Sequencing was done on a sample of PBMCs. CDR3 region: CASSAASGSETGELFF. CDR3 sequence (DNA): TGTGCCAGCAGCGCCGCTAGCGGGAGTGAAACCGGGGAGCTGTTTTTT.